This T cell receptor (beta chain) was sequenced for a study of identical twins. The germline CDR1 and CDR2 sequences are GTSNPN and SVGIG (reference sequence). The CDR3 is made up of 12 amino acids. Trimming stripped 2 bases from V and 7 bases from J, with 8 bases between. TCRdb itself ran the 5' RACE reads through MiXCR, one entry per CDR3 protein. Among some 500,000 distinct CDR3 sequences listed, more than 9% were seen once. In addition, the sample was reused for a study of yellow fever vaccine responses in identical twins. That work contributes: Twins showed a vaccine T cell response that reportedly seemed partly convergent, partly personalized.

The rearrangement uses TRBV30 and TRBJ2-2; D is unclear. Source material: PBMCs. This TCR was recovered from a woman under 30 in good health. The CDR3 sequence is CAWSPWGGELFF. The CDR3 nucleotides read TGTGCCTGGAGTCCTTGGGGCGGGGAGCTGTTTTTT.